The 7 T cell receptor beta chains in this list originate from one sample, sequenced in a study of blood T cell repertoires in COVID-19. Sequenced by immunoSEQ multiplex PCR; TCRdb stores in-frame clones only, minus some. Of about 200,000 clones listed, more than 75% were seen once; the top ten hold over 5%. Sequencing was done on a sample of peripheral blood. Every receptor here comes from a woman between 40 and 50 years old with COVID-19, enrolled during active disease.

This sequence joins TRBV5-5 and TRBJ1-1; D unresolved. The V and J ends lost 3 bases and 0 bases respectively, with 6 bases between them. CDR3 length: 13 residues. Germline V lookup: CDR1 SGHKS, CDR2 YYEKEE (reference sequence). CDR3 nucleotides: TGTGCCAGCAGCTCGCCTATGAACACTGAAGCTTTCTTT. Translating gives CASSSPMNTEAFF.

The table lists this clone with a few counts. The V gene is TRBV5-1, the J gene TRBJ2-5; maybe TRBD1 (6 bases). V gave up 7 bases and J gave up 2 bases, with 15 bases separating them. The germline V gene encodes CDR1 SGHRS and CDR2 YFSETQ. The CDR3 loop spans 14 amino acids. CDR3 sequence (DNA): TGCGCCAGCTCCGCACAGGGCGGGCAAGAGACCCAGTACTTC. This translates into CASSAQGGQETQYF. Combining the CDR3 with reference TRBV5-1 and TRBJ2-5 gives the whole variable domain KAGVTQTPRYLIKTRGQQVTLSCSPISGHRSVSWYQQTPGQGLQFLFEYFSETQRNKGNFPGRFSGRQFSNSRSEMNVSTLELGDSALYLCASSAQGGQETQYFGPGTRLLVL.

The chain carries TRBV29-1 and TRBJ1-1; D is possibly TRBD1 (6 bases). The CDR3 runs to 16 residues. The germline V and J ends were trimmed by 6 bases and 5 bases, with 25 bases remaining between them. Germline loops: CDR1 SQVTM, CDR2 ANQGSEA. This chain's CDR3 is CSVGRIPGGQLTEAFF. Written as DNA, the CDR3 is TGCAGCGTGGGACGAATTCCCGGAGGACAGCTTACTGAAGCTTTCTTT.

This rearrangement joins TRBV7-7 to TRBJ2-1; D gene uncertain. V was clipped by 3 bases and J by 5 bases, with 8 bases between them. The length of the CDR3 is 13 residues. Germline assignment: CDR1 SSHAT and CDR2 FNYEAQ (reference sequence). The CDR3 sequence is CASSLNRDNEQFF. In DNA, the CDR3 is TGTGCCAGCAGCTTGAATCGAGACAATGAGCAGTTCTTC. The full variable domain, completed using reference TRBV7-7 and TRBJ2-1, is GAGVSQSPRYKVTKRGQDVTLRCDPISSHATLYWYQQALGQGPEFLTYFNYEAQPDKSGLPSDRFSAERPEGSISTLTIQRTEQRDSAMYRCASSLNRDNEQFFGPGTRLTVL.

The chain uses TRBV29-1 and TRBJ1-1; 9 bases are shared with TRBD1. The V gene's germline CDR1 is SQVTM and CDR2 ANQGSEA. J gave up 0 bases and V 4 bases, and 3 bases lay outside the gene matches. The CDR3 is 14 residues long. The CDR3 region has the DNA TGCAGCGTTGTCGGGACAGGGATGAACACTGAAGCTTTCTTT. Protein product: CSVVGTGMNTEAFF.

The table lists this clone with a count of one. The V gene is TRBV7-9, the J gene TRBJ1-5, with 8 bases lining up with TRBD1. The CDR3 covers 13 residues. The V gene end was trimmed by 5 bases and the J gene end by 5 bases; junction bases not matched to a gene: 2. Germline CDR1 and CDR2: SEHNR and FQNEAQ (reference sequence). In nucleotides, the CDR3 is TGTGCCAGCAGCGTGACAGGGGATCAGCCCCAGCATTTT. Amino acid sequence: CASSVTGDQPQHF.

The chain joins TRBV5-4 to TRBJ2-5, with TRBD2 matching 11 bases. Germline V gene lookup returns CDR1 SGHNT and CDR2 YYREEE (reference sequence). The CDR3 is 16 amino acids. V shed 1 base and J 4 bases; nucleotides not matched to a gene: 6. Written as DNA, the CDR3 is TGTGCCAGCAGCTTGTCTAGCGGGAGGTTTGGAGAGACCCAGTACTTC. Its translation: CASSLSSGRFGETQYF.